This TCR beta chain emerged from a study of CD8+CD57+ T cells in acquired aplastic anemia. The CDR3 consists of 16 residues. V trimming: 5 bases; J trimming: 3 bases; junction bases outside the gene matches: 11. Germline values: CDR1 MGHRA, CDR2 YSYEKL. CDR3 and TCR beta VDJ profiling relied on a genomic DNA template. From the reads, TCRdb called clonotypes with MiXCR, one entry per CDR3 protein. The repertoire holds approximately 470,000 distinct CDR3 sequences, around 30% seen once, with less than 1% in the top ten. This clonotype was observed a handful of times. Selection for sequencing was limited to patients who had shown CD8+CD57+ cell expansion by flow cytometry.

The chain recombines TRBV4-1 with TRBJ1-2; 8 nucleotides agree with TRBD1. Specimen: sorted CD4+, CD8+, or CD8+CD57+ T cells (not recorded which) from PBMCs. The receptor was isolated from a human donor with aplastic anemia. The CDR3 DNA reads TGCGCCAGCAGCGAGGGGGACAGGAAGGCCTACTATGGCTACACCTTC. This gives the protein CASSEGDRKAYYGYTF.